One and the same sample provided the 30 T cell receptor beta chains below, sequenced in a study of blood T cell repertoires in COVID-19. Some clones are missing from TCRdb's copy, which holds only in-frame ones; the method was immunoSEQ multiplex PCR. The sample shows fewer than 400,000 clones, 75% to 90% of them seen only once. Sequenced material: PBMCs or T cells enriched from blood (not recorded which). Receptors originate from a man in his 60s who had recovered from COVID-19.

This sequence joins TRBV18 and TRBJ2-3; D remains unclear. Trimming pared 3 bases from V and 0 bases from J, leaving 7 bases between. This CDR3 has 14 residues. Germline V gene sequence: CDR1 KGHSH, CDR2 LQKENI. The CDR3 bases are TGTGCCAGCTCACCGTCCCATAGCACAGATACGCAGTATTTT. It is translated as CASSPSHSTDTQYF.

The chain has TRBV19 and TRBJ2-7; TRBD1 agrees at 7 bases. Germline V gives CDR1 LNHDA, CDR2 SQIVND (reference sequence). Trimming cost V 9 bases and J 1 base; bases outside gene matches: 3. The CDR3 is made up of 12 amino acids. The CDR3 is CARRDRSYEQYF. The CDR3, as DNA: TGTGCCAGAAGGGACAGATCCTACGAGCAGTACTTC.

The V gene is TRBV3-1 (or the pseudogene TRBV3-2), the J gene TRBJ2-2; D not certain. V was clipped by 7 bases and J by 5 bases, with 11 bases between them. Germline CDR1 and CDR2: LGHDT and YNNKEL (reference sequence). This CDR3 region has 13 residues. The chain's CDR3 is CASTHPPTGELFF. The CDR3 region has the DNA TGTGCCAGCACCCACCCCCCGACCGGGGAGCTGTTTTTT.

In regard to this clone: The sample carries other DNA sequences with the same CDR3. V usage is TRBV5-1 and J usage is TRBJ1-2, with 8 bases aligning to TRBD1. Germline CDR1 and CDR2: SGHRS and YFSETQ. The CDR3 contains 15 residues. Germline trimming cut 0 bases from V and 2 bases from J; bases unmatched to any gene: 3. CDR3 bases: TGCGCCAGCAGCTTGGCCCCAGGGGGCAACTATGGCTACACCTTC. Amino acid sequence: CASSLAPGGNYGYTF.

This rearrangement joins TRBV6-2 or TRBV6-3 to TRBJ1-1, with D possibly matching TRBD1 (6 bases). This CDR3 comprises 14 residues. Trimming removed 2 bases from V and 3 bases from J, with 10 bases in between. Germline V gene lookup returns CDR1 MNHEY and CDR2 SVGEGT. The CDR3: CASSYPGVYTEAFF. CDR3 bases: TGTGCCAGCAGTTACCCAGGGGTGTACACTGAAGCTTTCTTT.

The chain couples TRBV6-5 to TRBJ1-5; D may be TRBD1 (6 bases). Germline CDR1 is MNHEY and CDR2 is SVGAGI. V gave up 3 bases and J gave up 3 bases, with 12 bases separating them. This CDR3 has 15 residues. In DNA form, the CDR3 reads TGTGCCAGCAGTTATCCCCAGGGGCCCAATCAGCCCCAGCATTTT. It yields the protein CASSYPQGPNQPQHF.

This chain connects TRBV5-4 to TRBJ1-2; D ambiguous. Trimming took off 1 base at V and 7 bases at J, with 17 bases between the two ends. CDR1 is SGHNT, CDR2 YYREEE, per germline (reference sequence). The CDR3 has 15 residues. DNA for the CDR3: TGTGCCAGCAGCTTGTGGGAGGGCAAGGGTGCTGGCTACACCTTC. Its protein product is CASSLWEGKGAGYTF.

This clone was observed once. The CDR3 coding sequence is TGTGCCAGCAGCCGACTCAGCGGGAGGAACAATGAGCAGTTCTTC. Amino acid sequence: CASSRLSGRNNEQFF. The chain uses TRBV9 and TRBJ2-1; 9 bases match TRBD2. Trimming took 4 bases from V and 5 from J; bases not matched to a gene: 7. The germline CDR1 and CDR2 sequences are SGDLS and YYNGEE. The CDR3 is 15 amino acids.

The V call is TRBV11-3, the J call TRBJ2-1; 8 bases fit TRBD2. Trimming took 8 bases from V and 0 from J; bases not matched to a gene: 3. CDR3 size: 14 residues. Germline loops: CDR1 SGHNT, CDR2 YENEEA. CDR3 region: CASAAGGSYNEQFF. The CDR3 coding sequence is TGTGCCAGCGCCGCGGGGGGCTCCTACAATGAGCAGTTCTTC.

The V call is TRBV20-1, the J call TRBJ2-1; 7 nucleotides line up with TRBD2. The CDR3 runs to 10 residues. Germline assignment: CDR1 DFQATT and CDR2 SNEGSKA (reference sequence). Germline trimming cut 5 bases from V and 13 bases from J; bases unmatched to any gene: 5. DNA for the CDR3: TGCAGTGCTCGAGGGAGGGTCCAGTTCTTC. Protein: CSARGRVQFF.

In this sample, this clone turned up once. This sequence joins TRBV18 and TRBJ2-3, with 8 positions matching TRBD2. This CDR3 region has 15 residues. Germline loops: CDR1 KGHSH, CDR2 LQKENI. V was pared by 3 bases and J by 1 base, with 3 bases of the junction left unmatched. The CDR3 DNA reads TGTGCCAGCTCACCGACTAGCGAGGGCACAGATACGCAGTATTTT. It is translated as CASSPTSEGTDTQYF. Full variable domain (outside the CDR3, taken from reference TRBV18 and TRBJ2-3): NAGVMQNPRHLVRRRGQEARLRCSPMKGHSHVYWYRQLPEEGLKFMVYLQKENIIDESGMPKERFSAEFPKEGPSILRIQQVVRGDSAAYFCASSPTSEGTDTQYFGPGTRLTVL.

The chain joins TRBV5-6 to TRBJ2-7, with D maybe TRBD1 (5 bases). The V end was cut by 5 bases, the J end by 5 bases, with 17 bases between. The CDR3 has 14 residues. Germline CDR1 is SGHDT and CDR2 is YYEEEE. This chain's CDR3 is CASSIQGRPHEQYF. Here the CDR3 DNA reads TGTGCCAGCAGTATCCAGGGCAGGCCCCACGAGCAGTACTTC.

In DNA form, the CDR3 reads TGTGCCAGCAGTTTCCGGGACATGACCTACGAGCAGTACTTC. It translates to CASSFRDMTYEQYF. The V call is TRBV6-1, the J call TRBJ2-7; a possible D gene is TRBD1 (6 bases). The CDR3 runs to 14 residues. Germline CDR1 reads MNHNS; CDR2 reads SASEGT. Trimming took 5 bases from V and 2 from J, leaving 13 bases between them.

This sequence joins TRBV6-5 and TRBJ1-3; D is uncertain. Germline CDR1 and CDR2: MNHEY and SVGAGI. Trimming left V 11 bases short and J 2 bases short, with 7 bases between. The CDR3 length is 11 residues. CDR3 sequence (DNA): TGTGCCTGGAGGGCTGGAAACACCATATATTTT. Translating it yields CAWRAGNTIYF.

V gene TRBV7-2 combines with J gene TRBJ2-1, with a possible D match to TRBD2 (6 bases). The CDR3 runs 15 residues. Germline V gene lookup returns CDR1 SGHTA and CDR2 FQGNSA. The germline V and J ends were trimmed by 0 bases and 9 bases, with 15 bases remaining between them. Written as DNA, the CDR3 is TGTGCCAGCAGCTTAGCGCGGGGCTCCGCCTCTGAGCAGTTCTTC. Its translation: CASSLARGSASEQFF.

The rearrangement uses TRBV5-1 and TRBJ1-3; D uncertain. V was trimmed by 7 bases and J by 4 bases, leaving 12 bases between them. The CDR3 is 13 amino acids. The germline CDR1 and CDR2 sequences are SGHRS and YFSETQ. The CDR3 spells CASAGSFGNTIYF. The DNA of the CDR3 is TGCGCCAGCGCCGGGAGCTTCGGAAACACCATATATTTT.

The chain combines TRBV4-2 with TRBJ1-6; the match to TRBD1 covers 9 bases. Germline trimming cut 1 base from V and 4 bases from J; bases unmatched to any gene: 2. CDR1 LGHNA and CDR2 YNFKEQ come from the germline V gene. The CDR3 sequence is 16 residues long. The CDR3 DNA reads TGTGCCAGCAGCCAAGGTGGGACAGGGTATAATTCACCCCTCCACTTT. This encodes CASSQGGTGYNSPLHF.

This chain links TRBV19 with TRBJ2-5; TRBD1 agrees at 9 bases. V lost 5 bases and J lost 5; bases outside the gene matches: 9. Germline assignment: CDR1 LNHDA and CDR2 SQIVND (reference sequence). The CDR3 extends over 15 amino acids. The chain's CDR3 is CASSPWTGVGETQYF. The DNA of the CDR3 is TGTGCCAGTAGTCCTTGGACAGGGGTGGGGGAGACCCAGTACTTC.

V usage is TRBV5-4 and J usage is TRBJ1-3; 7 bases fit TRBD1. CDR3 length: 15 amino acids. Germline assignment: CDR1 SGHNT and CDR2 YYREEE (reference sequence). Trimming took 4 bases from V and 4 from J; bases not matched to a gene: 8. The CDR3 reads CASSAATGWGNTIYF. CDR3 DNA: TGTGCCAGCAGCGCGGCGACAGGGTGGGGAAACACCATATATTTT.

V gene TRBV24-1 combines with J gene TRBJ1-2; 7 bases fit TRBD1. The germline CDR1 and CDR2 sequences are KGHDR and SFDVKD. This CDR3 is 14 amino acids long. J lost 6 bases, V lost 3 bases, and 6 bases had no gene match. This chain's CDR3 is CATSDHDRVNGYTF. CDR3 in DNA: TGTGCCACCAGTGATCACGACAGGGTTAATGGCTACACCTTC.

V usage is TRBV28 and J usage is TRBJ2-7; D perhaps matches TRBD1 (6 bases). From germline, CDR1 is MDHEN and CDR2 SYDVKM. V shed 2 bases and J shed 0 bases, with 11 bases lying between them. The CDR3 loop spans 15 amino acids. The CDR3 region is CASSLAGTPSYEQYF. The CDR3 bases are TGTGCCAGCAGTTTAGCCGGGACACCCTCCTACGAGCAGTACTTC.

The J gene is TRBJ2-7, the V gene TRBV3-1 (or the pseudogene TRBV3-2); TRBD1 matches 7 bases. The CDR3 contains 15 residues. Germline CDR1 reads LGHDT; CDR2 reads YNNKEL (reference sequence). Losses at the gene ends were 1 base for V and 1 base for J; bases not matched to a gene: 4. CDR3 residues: CASSQVPTGSYEQYF. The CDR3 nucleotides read TGTGCCAGCAGCCAAGTCCCGACAGGGTCCTACGAGCAGTACTTC.

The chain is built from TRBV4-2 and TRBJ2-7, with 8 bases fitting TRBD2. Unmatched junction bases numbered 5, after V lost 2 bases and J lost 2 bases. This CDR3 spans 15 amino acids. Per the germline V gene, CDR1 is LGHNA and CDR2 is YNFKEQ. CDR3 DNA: TGTGCCAGCAGCCAAAACCTAGCGGGTACCTACGAGCAGTACTTC. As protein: CASSQNLAGTYEQYF.

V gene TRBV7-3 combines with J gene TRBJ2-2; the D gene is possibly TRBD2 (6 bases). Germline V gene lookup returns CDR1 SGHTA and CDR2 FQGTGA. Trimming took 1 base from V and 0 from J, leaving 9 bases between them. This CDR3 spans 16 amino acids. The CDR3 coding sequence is TGTGCCAGCAGCTTAAACGCGGGAACGAACACCGGGGAGCTGTTTTTT. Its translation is CASSLNAGTNTGELFF.

The CDR3 region has the DNA TGCGCCAGCAGCCAAGAGAGGGGGACTAGCGGATACAATGAGCAGTTCTTC. This encodes CASSQERGTSGYNEQFF. V is TRBV4-3 and J is TRBJ2-1; 11 bases match TRBD2. J was trimmed by 4 bases and V by 0 bases; bases with no gene match: 5. Germline V gene data show CDR1 as LGHNA and CDR2 as YSLEER. CDR3 length: 17 residues.

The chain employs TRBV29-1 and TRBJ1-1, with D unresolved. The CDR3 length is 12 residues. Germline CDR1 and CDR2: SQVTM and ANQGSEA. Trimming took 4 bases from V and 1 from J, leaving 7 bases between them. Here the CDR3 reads CSVGRQNTEAFF. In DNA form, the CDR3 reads TGCAGCGTTGGTCGACAGAACACTGAAGCTTTCTTT.

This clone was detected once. The CDR3 DNA reads TGTGCCAGCAGCTTAGCTGGGGGGTGGAGCACTGAAGCTTTCTTT. Residues: CASSLAGGWSTEAFF. The chain has TRBV7-2 and TRBJ1-1; D is possibly TRBD1 (5 bases). The V end was cut by 0 bases, the J end by 4 bases, with 12 bases between. The CDR3 has 15 residues. CDR1 SGHTA and CDR2 FQGNSA come from the germline V gene.

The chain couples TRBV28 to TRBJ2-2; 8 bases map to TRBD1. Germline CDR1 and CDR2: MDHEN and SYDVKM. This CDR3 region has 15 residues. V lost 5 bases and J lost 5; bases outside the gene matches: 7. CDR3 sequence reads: CASSHTGQGTGELFF. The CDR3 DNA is TGTGCCAGCAGTCATACAGGACAGGGAACCGGGGAGCTGTTTTTT.

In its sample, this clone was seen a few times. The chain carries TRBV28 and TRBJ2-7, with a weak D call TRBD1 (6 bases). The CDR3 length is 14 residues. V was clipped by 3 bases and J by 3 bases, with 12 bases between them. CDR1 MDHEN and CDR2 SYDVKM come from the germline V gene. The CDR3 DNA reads TGTGCCAGCAGTTTCCAACTAGGGGGCTACGAGCAGTACTTC. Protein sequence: CASSFQLGGYEQYF.

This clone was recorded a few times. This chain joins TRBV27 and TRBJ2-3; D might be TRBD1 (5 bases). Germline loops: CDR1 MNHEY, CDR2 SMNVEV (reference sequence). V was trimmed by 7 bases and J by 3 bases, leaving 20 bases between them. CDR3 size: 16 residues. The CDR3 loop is CASTYIGALQTDTQYF. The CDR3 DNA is TGTGCCAGCACCTATATTGGGGCCCTGCAGACAGATACGCAGTATTTT.